This T cell receptor beta chain was captured in a study of blood T cell repertoires in COVID-19. Study-level information: T cells, B-cell-depleted T cells, or PBMCs provided the cDNA or gDNA that served as material.

Authors' data handling: Nucleated cell counts were estimated from reference gene primer amplification. Sequencing used immunoSEQ multiplex PCR; TCRdb keeps in-frame clones, though not all of them. V, J and clone size were drawn from that table, and D and trimming were deduced from the DNA. The table has about 150,000 clones, around four fifths seen once. CDR3 length equals 15 residues. J lost 2 bases, V lost 8 bases, and 9 bases had no gene match. CDR1 and CDR2 from the germline V gene are LNHDA and SQIVND (reference sequence). The clonotype comes from a woman aged 60 to 75 with acute or convalescent COVID-19. The chain employs TRBV19 and TRBJ2-5, with 9 positions matching TRBD1. The sequenced sample was peripheral blood. CDR3 amino acids: CASAMTGGVQETQYF. CDR3 DNA sequence: TGTGCCAGTGCGATGACAGGGGGGGTTCAAGAGACCCAGTACTTC.